This TCR beta chain came from a study of blood T cell repertoires in COVID-19. Study-level background: COVID-19 samples from acute and convalescent phases originated in the United States, Italy and Spain.

This clone was seen once. The germline V gene has CDR1 SGHRS and CDR2 YFSETQ. CDR3 length equals 16 residues. Trimming removed 0 bases from V and 5 bases from J; junction bases left unmatched: 7. TCRdb keeps only in-frame clones here, not all; method: immunoSEQ multiplex PCR. The sample contains roughly 220,000 clones, around 86% of which appear only once. Seattle's enrolled individuals joined amid active infection and were then monitored longitudinally. The J gene is TRBJ2-1, the V gene TRBV5-1; TRBD2 agrees at 8 bases. The source is a woman aged 80 or older with COVID-19, enrolled during active disease. The sequencing input was peripheral blood. This chain's CDR3 is CASSLAPAGENNEQFF. CDR3 bases: TGCGCCAGCAGCTTGGCCCCAGCGGGGGAGAACAATGAGCAGTTCTTC. Full variable domain (missing parts from reference TRBV5-1 and TRBJ2-1): KAGVTQTPRYLIKTRGQQVTLSCSPISGHRSVSWYQQTPGQGLQFLFEYFSETQRNKGNFPGRFSGRQFSNSRSEMNVSTLELGDSALYLCASSLAPAGENNEQFFGPGTRLTVL.